The 28 T cell receptor beta chains reported below all come from one sample, sequenced in a study of T-cell memory formation after mild COVID-19. Using its own MiXCR run on the 5' RACE reads, TCRdb lists one record per CDR3 protein. Of 580,000 or so distinct CDR3 sequences listed, roughly 17% are singletons. Sequenced sample: PBMCs or a T cell subset sorted from them (not recorded which). The origin of the receptors is an adult woman who had mild COVID-19 (a few samples of this study predate the infection). Cell type and time point are not known.

Concerning this clonotype: A junction boundary mismatches the germline segment, possibly from a read error. The CDR3 DNA sequence: TGTTCCATCAGTTTGACAGGGGGTACTGAAGCTTTCTTT. It is translated as CSISLTGGTEAFF. V usage is TRBV10-3 and J usage is TRBJ1-1, with 9 bases lining up with TRBD1. Germline CDR1 ENHRY, CDR2 SYGVKD. This CDR3 has 13 amino acids.

This chain joins TRBV5-4 and TRBJ2-1, with D perhaps being TRBD1 or TRBD2 (5 bases each). Germline-derived CDR1 and CDR2 are SGHNT and YYREEE (reference sequence). The V end lost 2 bases, the J end lost 9 bases, and 9 bases lay between the germline ends. The CDR3 runs to 12 residues. CDR3 sequence: CASSFGTLEQFF. CDR3 sequence (DNA): TGTGCCAGCAGCTTCGGGACCCTTGAGCAGTTCTTC.

The V and J genes are TRBV2 and TRBJ1-3; the match to TRBD1 covers 9 bases. The CDR3 spans 14 residues. Germline V gene lookup returns CDR1 SNHLY and CDR2 FYNNEI. With 3 bases clipped from V and 8 bases from J, the junction kept 5 bases outside the gene matches. CDR3 sequence reads: CASSDGTGRDTIYF. The CDR3 DNA follows: TGTGCCAGCAGTGATGGGACAGGGCGAGACACCATATATTTT.

The chain combines TRBV7-2 with TRBJ2-7, with D hard to call. Deletions cut 4 bases from V and 3 bases from J, with 10 bases between. This CDR3 contains 13 residues. CDR1 and CDR2 (germline): SGHTA, FQGNSA. The CDR3 is CASSSPFLYEQYF. CDR3 nucleotides: TGTGCCAGCAGCTCGCCCTTCCTCTACGAGCAGTACTTC.

This clonotype came up a few times. Here the CDR3 reads CASSTTRDTGPNTEAFF. The CDR3 nucleotides are TGTGCCAGCAGTACAACGCGGGACACAGGCCCGAACACTGAAGCTTTCTTT. The chain is built from TRBV7-9 and TRBJ1-1, with a weak D call TRBD1 (6 bases). This CDR3 contains 17 residues. Trimming removed 6 bases from V and 1 base from J, with 21 bases in between. Germline values: CDR1 SEHNR, CDR2 FQNEAQ (reference sequence).

The chain joins TRBV5-1 to TRBJ1-5; TRBD1 might be the D (6 bases). Germline loops: CDR1 SGHRS, CDR2 YFSETQ. The CDR3 is made up of 14 amino acids. V was pared by 4 bases and J by 6 bases, with 14 bases between. CDR3 sequence (DNA): TGCGCCAGCAGCACCGGGGGCGCGGGTCAGCCCCAGCATTTT. As protein: CASSTGGAGQPQHF.

CDR3 DNA sequence: TGCGCCAGCAGCCTAGACAGTCCCAATCAGCCCCAGCATTTT. Protein sequence: CASSLDSPNQPQHF. The chain couples TRBV5-1 to TRBJ1-5, with a possible D match to TRBD1 (5 bases). Germline lookup yields CDR1 SGHRS and CDR2 YFSETQ. The CDR3 consists of 14 residues. V shed 4 bases and J shed 3 bases, with 11 bases lying between them. Full variable domain (outside the CDR3, taken from reference TRBV5-1 and TRBJ1-5): KAGVTQTPRYLIKTRGQQVTLSCSPISGHRSVSWYQQTPGQGLQFLFEYFSETQRNKGNFPGRFSGRQFSNSRSEMNVSTLELGDSALYLCASSLDSPNQPQHFGDGTRLSIL.

V usage is TRBV18 and J usage is TRBJ2-5; TRBD1 matches at 9 bases. The length of the CDR3 is 15 residues. V gave up 6 bases and J gave up 5 bases; unmatched junction bases: 10. Germline values: CDR1 KGHSH, CDR2 LQKENI. The CDR3: CASSSTQGAVETQYF. The CDR3 region has the DNA TGTGCCAGCTCGTCAACACAGGGGGCGGTGGAGACCCAGTACTTC.

This clonotype has a handful of counts. The rearrangement uses TRBV10-2 and TRBJ2-1; 10 bases are shared with TRBD2. V shed 6 bases and J 1 base; nucleotides not matched to a gene: 9. Germline values: CDR1 WSHSY, CDR2 SAAADI. This CDR3 spans 17 amino acids. CDR3 protein: CASRQRAGGPSYNEQFF. Written as DNA, the CDR3 is TGCGCCAGCAGACAACGAGCGGGAGGGCCGTCCTACAATGAGCAGTTCTTC.

V is TRBV20-1 and J is TRBJ2-7, with 10 bases aligning to TRBD2. Germline CDR1 is DFQATT and CDR2 is SNEGSKA (reference sequence). Losses at the gene ends were 5 bases for V and 3 bases for J; bases not matched to a gene: 7. The CDR3 loop spans 14 amino acids. DNA for the CDR3: TGCAGTGCTGCTCTAGCGGGAGCTAACTACGAGCAGTACTTC. This encodes CSAALAGANYEQYF.

The V call is TRBV7-2, the J call TRBJ1-1, with 8 bases aligning to TRBD1. V lost 6 bases and J lost 7; bases outside the gene matches: 4. Germline lookup yields CDR1 SGHTA and CDR2 FQGNSA. The CDR3 contains 12 residues. CDR3 nucleotide sequence: TGTGCCAGCAGTCGACAGGGGCTTGAAGCTTTCTTT. It is translated as CASSRQGLEAFF.

CDR3 coding DNA: TGTGCCAGCAGTGCGGAAGGGTCCCCCTACGAGCAGTACTTC. It specifies CASSAEGSPYEQYF. The rearrangement joins TRBV2 to TRBJ2-7; D is unclear. Looked up from germline, CDR1 is SNHLY and CDR2 is FYNNEI. V gave up 4 bases and J gave up 2 bases, with 12 bases separating them. The CDR3 contains 14 residues.

The CDR3 DNA is TGTGCCAGCAGTAAGGACAGTTTCTCTAGCACAGATACGCAGTATTTT. Its translation: CASSKDSFSSTDTQYF. The chain combines TRBV6-1 with TRBJ2-3; D is possibly TRBD1 (6 bases). Germline lookup yields CDR1 MNHNS and CDR2 SASEGT. The CDR3 is 16 amino acids. V dropped 5 bases and J dropped 0 bases, with 15 bases sitting between them.

The CDR3 protein is CASSRTGPGNTEAFF. CDR3 DNA: TGTGCCAGCAGCCGGACAGGGCCAGGGAACACTGAAGCTTTCTTT. V and J are TRBV4-2 and TRBJ1-1, with 8 nucleotides matching TRBD1. With V trimmed by 4 bases and J by 1 base, 5 bases remained unmatched. This CDR3 is built from 15 residues. The germline V gene encodes CDR1 LGHNA and CDR2 YNFKEQ.

The chain combines TRBV20-1 with TRBJ2-7; unclear D gene. Trimming cost V 0 bases and J 2 bases, with 8 bases left between them. Germline CDR1 DFQATT, CDR2 SNEGSKA (reference sequence). The CDR3 spans 13 residues. The CDR3 region is CSARDNTPYEQYF. The CDR3 DNA sequence: TGCAGTGCTAGAGATAACACCCCCTACGAGCAGTACTTC.

This clonotype came up a few times. V and J are TRBV4-3 and TRBJ2-2, with TRBD2 identical over 7 bases. With V trimmed by 4 bases and J by 1 base, 6 bases remained unmatched. The CDR3 covers 16 residues. Germline V gene data show CDR1 as LGHNA and CDR2 as YSLEER. The CDR3 protein is CASSLELAGNTGELFF. CDR3 nucleotide sequence: TGCGCCAGCAGCCTGGAGTTAGCGGGGAACACCGGGGAGCTGTTTTTT.

This rearrangement joins TRBV3-1 to TRBJ1-2, with D unclear. Trimming pared 4 bases from V and 1 base from J, leaving 7 bases between. CDR3 length: 13 residues. Germline V gene data show CDR1 as LGHDT and CDR2 as YNNKEL (reference sequence). The CDR3 sequence: CASSRTVNYGYTF. CDR3 nucleotides: TGTGCCAGCAGCCGGACGGTTAACTATGGCTACACCTTC.

Only a few counts were recorded for this clonotype. The genes are TRBV13 and TRBJ1-2; possibly TRBD1 for D (5 bases). The CDR3 is 14 residues long. Trimming left V 5 bases short and J 4 bases short, with 14 bases between. Germline assignment: CDR1 PRHDT and CDR2 FYEKMQ (reference sequence). CDR3 amino acids: CASSPRQPSYGYTF. The CDR3 DNA follows: TGTGCCAGCAGCCCCAGACAGCCTTCCTATGGCTACACCTTC.

The rearrangement links TRBV18 to TRBJ1-3; D is uncertain. Trimming shortened V by 1 base and J by 4 bases, and 11 bases separated the two germline ends. CDR1 KGHSH and CDR2 LQKENI come from the germline V gene. This CDR3 is built from 15 residues. CDR3 amino acids: CASSPQGRSGNTIYF. Here the CDR3 DNA reads TGTGCCAGCTCACCACAGGGAAGAAGCGGAAACACCATATATTTT.

The table lists this clonotype with a count of one. The chain carries TRBV25-1 and TRBJ1-2, with D possibly TRBD1 on 5 matching bases. V gave up 7 bases and J gave up 8 bases, with 14 bases separating them. From germline, CDR1 is MGHDK and CDR2 SYGVNS. The CDR3 totals 12 residues. CDR3 residues: CASNSGLDGYTF. CDR3 sequence (DNA): TGTGCCAGCAACTCGGGACTCGACGGCTACACCTTC.

This chain connects TRBV7-2 to TRBJ1-6, with unresolved D. This CDR3 comprises 13 residues. The germline V and J ends were trimmed by 2 bases and 10 bases, with 9 bases remaining between them. Germline V gene sequence: CDR1 SGHTA, CDR2 FQGNSA. The chain's CDR3 is CASSLRVRSPLHF. Written as DNA, the CDR3 is TGTGCCAGCAGCTTACGGGTGAGATCACCCCTCCACTTT.

This clonotype was counted between two and nine times. The genes are TRBV5-4 and TRBJ2-1; D is possibly TRBD2 (7 bases). CDR1 is SGHNT, CDR2 YYREEE, per germline (reference sequence). The CDR3 has 15 residues. Trimming pared 0 bases from V and 7 bases from J, leaving 14 bases between. CDR3 nucleotide sequence: TGTGCCAGCAGCTTGGCGGGGGGCGAAGGAAATGAGCAGTTCTTC. It codes for CASSLAGGEGNEQFF. Filled out from reference TRBV5-4 and TRBJ2-1, the complete variable domain reads ETGVTQSPTHLIKTRGQQVTLRCSSQSGHNTVSWYQQALGQGPQFIFQYYREEENGRGNFPPRFSGLQFPNYSSELNVNALELDDSALYLCASSLAGGEGNEQFFGPGTRLTVL.

This clonotype appeared a few times. V and J are TRBV6-5 and TRBJ1-3; 7 positions agree with TRBD1. V shed 6 bases and J 3 bases; nucleotides not matched to a gene: 5. Germline assignment: CDR1 MNHEY and CDR2 SVGAGI. The CDR3 length is 14 residues. The chain's CDR3 is CASRTTGVGNTIYF. The CDR3 DNA sequence: TGTGCCAGCAGGACTACAGGGGTTGGAAACACCATATATTTT.

The V gene is TRBV7-9, the J gene TRBJ1-4; D not certain. Germline CDR1 SEHNR, CDR2 FQNEAQ (reference sequence). The CDR3 totals 14 residues. Trimming took 5 bases from V and 1 from J, leaving 8 bases between them. The CDR3 DNA is TGTGCCAGCAGCAACAGAGGAACTAATGAAAAACTGTTTTTT. It yields the protein CASSNRGTNEKLFF.

There are a few counts of this clonotype. V is TRBV29-1 and J is TRBJ1-1; no clear D. There are 12 residues in the CDR3. V was pared by 4 bases and J by 10 bases, with 16 bases between. Germline V gives CDR1 SQVTM, CDR2 ANQGSEA. CDR3 bases: TGCAGCGTTGGAGGTCTTGCGGAGGCAGCTTTCTTT. It yields the protein CSVGGLAEAAFF.

V and J are TRBV7-9 and TRBJ2-2; 7 positions match TRBD1. This CDR3 is built from 13 residues. Germline V gene sequence: CDR1 SEHNR, CDR2 FQNEAQ (reference sequence). V dropped 8 bases and J dropped 4; count of bases not matched to a gene: 4. The CDR3 DNA reads TGTGCCAGCCACAGGGGCAGCACCGGGGAGCTGTTTTTT. It is translated as CASHRGSTGELFF.

The chain is built from TRBV28 and TRBJ2-1; TRBD2 matches 10 bases. V shed 5 bases, J shed 12 bases, and the junction held 10 bases outside the gene matches. Germline CDR1 is MDHEN and CDR2 is SYDVKM. The CDR3 runs 14 residues. The CDR3 spells CASSDSSGSRGQFF. CDR3 bases: TGTGCCAGCAGTGACTCTAGCGGGAGTAGGGGGCAGTTCTTC.

V gene TRBV3-1 combines with J gene TRBJ2-7; D is uncertain. V was cut by 1 base and J by 3 bases, with 10 bases left in between. The CDR3 sequence is 14 residues long. Germline CDR1 LGHDT, CDR2 YNNKEL (reference sequence). The CDR3 DNA reads TGTGCCAGCAGCCAAGTCTTCGGCAGCTACGAGCAGTACTTC. Protein sequence: CASSQVFGSYEQYF.